The rows below give T cell receptor beta chains drawn from one sample of a study of blood T cells in healthy people across ages. TCRdb reprocessed the 5' RACE reads via MiXCR and lists one record per CDR3 protein. The sample yields fewer than 2,000,000 distinct CDR3 sequences, about 31% seen once. Sequenced: blood. The receptors originated from a woman aged 25 to 39 in good health. CDR3s include the opening cysteine and the closing phenylalanine or tryptophan. D genes are given only for firm matches. The listing skips clone size in some rows; elsewhere it reads once, few, many or a size class.

TRBJ2-1 TRBV20-1 - - TGCAGTGCTAGGGTAGAAGTATCCTACAATGAGCAGTTCTTC CSARVEVSYNEQFF
TRBJ1-1 TRBV5-1 - - TGCGCCAGCAGCTTAGGACCGTTCACTGAAGCTTTCTTT CASSLGPFTEAFF
TRBJ1-6 TRBV4-1 few TRBD1 TGCGCCAGCAGCCAAGTTGCAGGGGGTGATTCACCCCTCCACTTT CASSQVAGGDSPLHF
TRBJ2-5 TRBV29-1 few TRBD2 TGCAGCGCCAAAGGACTAGCGGGACGGGGTGTGGAGACCCAGTACTTC CSAKGLAGRGVETQYF
TRBJ2-7 TRBV5-1 - - TGCGCCAGCAGTAAGGAGACTACTTCAACCTACGAGCAGTACTTC CASSKETTSTYEQYF
TRBJ2-1 TRBV4-2 - - TGTGCCAGCAGCCAAGAACCCTTCGGTGAGCAGTTCTTC CASSQEPFGEQFF
TRBJ2-1 TRBV7-2 - TRBD2 TGTGCCAGCAGCTTAGATCCTAGCGGGGGGTCTCCGCGGTTCTTC CASSLDPSGGSPRFF
TRBJ2-3 TRBV20-1 - - TGCAGTGCTCTAAAGCGGCGCACAGATACGCAGTATTTT CSALKRRTDTQYF
TRBJ2-1 TRBV15 - - TGTGCCACCAGCAGGGCCCTGGACAATGAGCAGTTCTTC CATSRALDNEQFF
TRBJ2-7 TRBV30 - - TGTGCCTGGAGCGACTCCTACGAGCAGTACTTC CAWSDSYEQYF
TRBJ2-1 TRBV20-1 few - TGCAGTGCCGGACGGACCTACAATGAGCAGTTCTTC CSAGRTYNEQFF
TRBJ2-1 TRBV7-2 - TRBD2 TGTGCCAGCAGCTTAGTCGGCGGGGGTTCCTTCTCTGAGCAGTTCTTC CASSLVGGGSFSEQFF
TRBJ2-1 TRBV6-7 - TRBD1 TGTGCCAGCAGGGAAGGACAGGGGGGATATGAGCAGTTCTTC CASREGQGGYEQFF
TRBJ2-3 TRBV7-8 - - TGTGCCAGCAGCTTATACAAGTTCACAGATACGCAGTATTTT CASSLYKFTDTQYF
TRBJ1-5 TRBV10-3 few - TGTGCCACCCAGGACAGCAATCAGCCCCAGCATTTT CATQDSNQPQHF
TRBJ1-1 TRBV7-9 - - TGTGCCAGCAGCTTTGCCGGATTGGTATTGGACAACCGAGGAGACACTGAAGCTTTCTTT CASSFAGLVLDNRGDTEAFF
TRBJ1-5 TRBV6-1 - - TGTGCCAGCAGTGAACAGCCGTCCAGCAATCAGCCCCAGCATTTT CASSEQPSSNQPQHF
TRBJ2-5 TRBV25-1 - TRBD1 TGTGCCAGCAGCCGCCCGGGGACAGGCGGAGAGACCCAGTACTTC CASSRPGTGGETQYF
TRBJ2-1 TRBV27 few TRBD2 TGTGCCACCCGACTAGCGGGAGGGGATGAGCAGTTCTTC CATRLAGGDEQFF
TRBJ2-1 TRBV12-3/TRBV12-4 - TRBD2 TGTGCCAGCAGTTTCGGAGCGGGGGGGCTGGGGGAGCAGTTCTTC CASSFGAGGLGEQFF
TRBJ2-7 TRBV20-1 few - TGCAGTGCTAGCGTGGGGTTTGTTTACGAGCAGTACTTC CSASVGFVYEQYF
TRBJ1-2 TRBV2 - - TGTGCCAGCACTTCTGAGGTGGGCTACACCTTC CASTSEVGYTF
TRBJ2-1 TRBV15 few TRBD2 TGTGCCATGGAAAGCGGACTAGCGGGAGGAGGTTGCAATGAGCAGTTCTTC CAMESGLAGGGCNEQFF
TRBJ1-2 TRBV5-5 few - TGTGCCAGCAGCTCGAAGACAGCTAACTATGGCTACACCTTC CASSSKTANYGYTF
TRBJ2-3 TRBV2 - - TGTGCCAGCGGCCGAAAGGGGACCCTCACAGATACGCAGTATTTT CASGRKGTLTDTQYF
TRBJ2-3 TRBV12-3/TRBV12-4 - TRBD2 TGTGCCAGTATGAGCGGGGGGCCTAGCACAGATACGCAGTATTTT CASMSGGPSTDTQYF
TRBJ2-3 TRBV6-5 - TRBD2 TGTGCCAGCAGTTACGCTAGCGGTTACACAGATACGCAGTATTTT CASSYASGYTDTQYF
TRBJ1-4 TRBV4-2 few TRBD1 TGTGCCAGCAGCCAAGAAGAGGGGGCTGGCGAAAAACTGTTTTTT CASSQEEGAGEKLFF
TRBJ1-5 TRBV20-1 few - TGCAGTGCTAGCGGAGGGGAGGGCAATCAGCCCCAGCATTTT CSASGGEGNQPQHF
TRBJ2-7 TRBV20-1 many TRBD1 TGCAGTGCTAGAGACTCCGGGACAGGCTCCTACGAGCAGTACTTC CSARDSGTGSYEQYF
TRBJ2-7 TRBV27 few - TGTGCCAGCAGTTTTGGGGGCGGTCTGGAGCAGTACTTC CASSFGGGLEQYF
TRBJ2-3 TRBV20-1 few - TGCAGTGCTAGAGATCTTGAGGGGCCGCCCTCGCAGTATTTT CSARDLEGPPSQYF